Listed below are T cell receptor beta chains from one sample, sequenced in a study of control samples from healthy donors and cancer patients. The data were produced by immunoSEQ multiplex PCR, yet TCRdb's version contains in-frame clones alone and is incomplete. The sample has around 130,000 clones, just under 90% seen once. The sample taken for sequencing was blood. The receptors were sampled from a man aged 30 to 39 in good health. Both conserved end residues are trimmed from each CDR3. The order of the fields is CDR3 protein, V gene, J gene.

CDR3 protein: ASSFTGGNYGYT
V gene: TRBV5-1
J gene: TRBJ1-2

CDR3 protein: ASSLGVNQPQH
V gene: TRBV7-3
J gene: TRBJ1-5

CDR3 protein: AISSGTGVQETQY
V gene: TRBV10-3
J gene: TRBJ2-5

CDR3 protein: ASSQEGGGSQETQY
V gene: TRBV4-2
J gene: TRBJ2-5

CDR3 protein: ASSFGNTEAF
V gene: TRBV11-2
J gene: TRBJ1-1

CDR3 protein: AWSGQTNTEAF
V gene: TRBV30
J gene: TRBJ1-1

CDR3 protein: ASSETSGGRDTQY
V gene: TRBV19
J gene: TRBJ2-3

CDR3 protein: ASSPKGNVYNEQF
V gene: TRBV18
J gene: TRBJ2-1

CDR3 protein: ATRSGVNTEAF
V gene: TRBV15
J gene: TRBJ1-1

CDR3 protein: ASSPIGRDRGTEAF
V gene: TRBV18
J gene: TRBJ1-1

CDR3 protein: ASRAADTGELF
V gene: TRBV6-4
J gene: TRBJ2-2

CDR3 protein: ASSQEGNTIY
V gene: TRBV3-1/TRBV3-2
J gene: TRBJ1-3

CDR3 protein: ASGYRDYMNTEAF
V gene: TRBV19
J gene: TRBJ1-1